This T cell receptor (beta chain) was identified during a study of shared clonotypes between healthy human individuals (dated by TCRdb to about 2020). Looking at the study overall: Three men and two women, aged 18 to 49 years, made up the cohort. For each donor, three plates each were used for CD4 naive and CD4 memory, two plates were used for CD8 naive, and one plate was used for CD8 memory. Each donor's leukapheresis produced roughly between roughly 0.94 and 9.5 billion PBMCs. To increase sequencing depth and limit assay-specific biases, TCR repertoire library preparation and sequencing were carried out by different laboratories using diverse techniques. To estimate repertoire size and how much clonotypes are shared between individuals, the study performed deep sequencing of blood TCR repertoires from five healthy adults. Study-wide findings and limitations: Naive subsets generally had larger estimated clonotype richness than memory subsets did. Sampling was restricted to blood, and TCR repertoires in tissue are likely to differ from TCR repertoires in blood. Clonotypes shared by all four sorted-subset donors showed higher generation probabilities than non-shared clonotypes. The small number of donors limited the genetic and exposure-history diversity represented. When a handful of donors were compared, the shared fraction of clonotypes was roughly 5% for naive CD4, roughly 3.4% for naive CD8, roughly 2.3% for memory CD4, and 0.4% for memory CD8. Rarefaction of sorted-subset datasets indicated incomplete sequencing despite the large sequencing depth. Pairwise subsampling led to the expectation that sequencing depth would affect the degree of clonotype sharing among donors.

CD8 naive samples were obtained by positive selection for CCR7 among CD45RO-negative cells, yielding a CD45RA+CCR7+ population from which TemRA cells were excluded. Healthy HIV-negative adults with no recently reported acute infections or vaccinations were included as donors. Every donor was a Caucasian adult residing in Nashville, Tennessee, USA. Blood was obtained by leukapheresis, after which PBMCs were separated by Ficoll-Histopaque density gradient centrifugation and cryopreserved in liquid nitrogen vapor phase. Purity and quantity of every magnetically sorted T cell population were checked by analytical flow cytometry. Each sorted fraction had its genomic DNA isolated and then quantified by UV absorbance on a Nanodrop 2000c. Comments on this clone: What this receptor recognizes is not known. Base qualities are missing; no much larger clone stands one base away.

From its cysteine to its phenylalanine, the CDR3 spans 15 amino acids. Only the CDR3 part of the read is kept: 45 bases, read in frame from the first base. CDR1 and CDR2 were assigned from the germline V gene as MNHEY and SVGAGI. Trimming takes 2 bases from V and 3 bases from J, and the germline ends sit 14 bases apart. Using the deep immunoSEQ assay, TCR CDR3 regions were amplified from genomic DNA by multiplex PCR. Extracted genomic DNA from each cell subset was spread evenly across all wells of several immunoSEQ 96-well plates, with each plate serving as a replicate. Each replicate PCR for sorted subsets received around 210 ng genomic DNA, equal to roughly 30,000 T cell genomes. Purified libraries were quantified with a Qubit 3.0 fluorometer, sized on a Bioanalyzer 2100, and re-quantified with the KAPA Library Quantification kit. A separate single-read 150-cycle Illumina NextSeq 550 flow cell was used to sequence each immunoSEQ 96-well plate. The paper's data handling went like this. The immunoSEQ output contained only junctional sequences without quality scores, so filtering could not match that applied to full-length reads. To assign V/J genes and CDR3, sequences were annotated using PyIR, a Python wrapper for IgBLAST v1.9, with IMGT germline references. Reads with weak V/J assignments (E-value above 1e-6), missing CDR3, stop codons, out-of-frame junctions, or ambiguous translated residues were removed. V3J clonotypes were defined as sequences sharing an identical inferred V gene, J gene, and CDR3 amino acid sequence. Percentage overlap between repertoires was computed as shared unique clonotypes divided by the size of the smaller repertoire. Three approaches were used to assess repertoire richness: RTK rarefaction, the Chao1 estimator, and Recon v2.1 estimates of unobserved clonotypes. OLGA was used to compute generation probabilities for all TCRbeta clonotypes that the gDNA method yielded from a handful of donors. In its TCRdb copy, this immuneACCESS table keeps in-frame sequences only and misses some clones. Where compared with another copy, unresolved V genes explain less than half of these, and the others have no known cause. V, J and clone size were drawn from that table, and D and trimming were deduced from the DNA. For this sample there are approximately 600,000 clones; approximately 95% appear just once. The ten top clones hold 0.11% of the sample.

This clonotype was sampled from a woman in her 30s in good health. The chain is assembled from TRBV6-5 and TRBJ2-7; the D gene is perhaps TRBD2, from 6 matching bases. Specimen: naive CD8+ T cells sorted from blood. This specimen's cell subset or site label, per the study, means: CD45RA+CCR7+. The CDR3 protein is CASSYGEGGLYEQYF. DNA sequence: TGTGCCAGCAGTTACGGTGAGGGAGGCCTCTACGAGCAGTACTTC.